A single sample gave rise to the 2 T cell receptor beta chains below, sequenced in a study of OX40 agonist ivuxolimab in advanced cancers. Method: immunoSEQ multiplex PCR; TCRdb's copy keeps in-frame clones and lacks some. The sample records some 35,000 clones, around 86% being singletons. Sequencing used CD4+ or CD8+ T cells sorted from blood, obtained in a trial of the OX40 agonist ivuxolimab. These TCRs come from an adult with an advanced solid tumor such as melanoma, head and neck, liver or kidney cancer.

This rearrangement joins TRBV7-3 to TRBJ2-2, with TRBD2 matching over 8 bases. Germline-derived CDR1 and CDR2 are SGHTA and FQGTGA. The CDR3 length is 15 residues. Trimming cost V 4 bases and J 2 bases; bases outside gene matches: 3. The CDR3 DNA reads TGTGCCAGCAGCTACAGCGGGGGAAACACCGGGGAGCTGTTTTTT. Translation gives CASSYSGGNTGELFF.

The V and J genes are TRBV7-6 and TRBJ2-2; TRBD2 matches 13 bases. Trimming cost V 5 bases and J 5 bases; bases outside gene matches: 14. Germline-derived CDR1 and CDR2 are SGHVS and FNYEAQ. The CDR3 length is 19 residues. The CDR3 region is CASSPELGLAGERTGELFF. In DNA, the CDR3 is TGTGCCAGCAGCCCCGAGCTAGGACTAGCGGGAGAGAGGACCGGGGAGCTGTTTTTT.